One sample yielded the 2 T cell receptor beta chains listed below, sequenced in a study of post-analysis software for immune sequencing data. Overall study findings and caveats: Included in a set of roughly five TRBV segments more frequent in patients than controls were TRBV5-6, TRBV5-1 and TRBV20-1.

TCR beta cDNA libraries had unique molecular identifiers. TCRdb passed the PCR reads through MiXCR, listing each CDR3 protein once. Seen here are hundreds of thousands of distinct CDR3 sequences, 25% to 30% observed once, and the top ten hold approximately 0.55%. Their specific antigens are unknown. The sequenced sample was blood. The receptor source for this set is a girl aged 5 to 17 with multiple sclerosis.

The J gene is TRBJ2-1, the V gene TRBV11-2; 8 nucleotides match TRBD2. The V segment lost 8 bases and the J segment 4 bases; nucleotides outside the gene matches: 13. CDR3 length: 16 amino acids. Germline CDR1 and CDR2: SGHAT and FQNNGV. The chain's CDR3 is CASGRIAGPGYNEQFF. In nucleotides, the CDR3 is TGTGCCAGCGGACGGATAGCGGGACCCGGGTACAATGAGCAGTTCTTC.

This clonotype was recorded a few times. The rearrangement joins TRBV28 to TRBJ1-5; possible D gene TRBD1, 6 bases. CDR1 and CDR2 (germline): MDHEN, SYDVKM. The CDR3 is made up of 15 amino acids. V was pared by 5 bases and J by 1 base, with 12 bases between. The CDR3 reads CASSRGDRSNQPQHF. Written as DNA, the CDR3 is TGTGCCAGCAGTAGGGGGGATCGAAGCAATCAGCCCCAGCATTTT.